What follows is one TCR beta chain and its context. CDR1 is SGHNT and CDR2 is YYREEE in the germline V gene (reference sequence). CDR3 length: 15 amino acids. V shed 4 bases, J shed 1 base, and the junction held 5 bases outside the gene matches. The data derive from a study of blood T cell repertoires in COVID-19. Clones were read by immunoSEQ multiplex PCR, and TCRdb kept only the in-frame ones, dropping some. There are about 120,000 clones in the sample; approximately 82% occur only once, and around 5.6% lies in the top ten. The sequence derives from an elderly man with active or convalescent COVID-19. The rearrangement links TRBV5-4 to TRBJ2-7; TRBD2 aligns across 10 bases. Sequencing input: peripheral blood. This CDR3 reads CASSPTSGLSYEQYF. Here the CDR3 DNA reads TGTGCCAGCAGCCCGACTAGCGGGTTGTCCTACGAGCAGTACTTC.